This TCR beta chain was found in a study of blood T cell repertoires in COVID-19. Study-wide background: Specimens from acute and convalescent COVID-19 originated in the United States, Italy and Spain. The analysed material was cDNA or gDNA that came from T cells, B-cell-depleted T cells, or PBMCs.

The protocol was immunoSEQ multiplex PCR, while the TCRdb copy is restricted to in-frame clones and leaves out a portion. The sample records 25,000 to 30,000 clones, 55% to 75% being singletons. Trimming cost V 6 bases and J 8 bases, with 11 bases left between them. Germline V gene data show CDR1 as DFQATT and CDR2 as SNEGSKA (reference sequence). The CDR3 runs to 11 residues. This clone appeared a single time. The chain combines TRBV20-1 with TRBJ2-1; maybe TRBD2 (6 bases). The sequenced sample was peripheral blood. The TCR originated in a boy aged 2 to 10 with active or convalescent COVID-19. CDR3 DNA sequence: TGCAGTGCCGGGAGAGTGGATGAGCAGTTCTTC. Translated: CSAGRVDEQFF.